These T cell receptor beta chains were read from a single sample in a study of cytomegalovirus exposure and HLA in healthy donors. Assay used: immunoSEQ multiplex PCR; TCRdb lists only in-frame clones, some missing. The data contain around 130,000 clones, about 8.5% of them singletons. The sequenced sample consisted of PBMCs. The receptors come from a man aged 35-49 years in good health and CMV-seronegative. The CDR3 runs from the conserved cysteine through the conserved F or W.

j_gene: TRBJ2-7; v_gene: TRBV4-1; CDR3aa: CTSSLTDTGGHEQYF
j_gene: TRBJ1-1; v_gene: TRBV4-1; CDR3aa: CASSPGRRNTEAFF
j_gene: TRBJ2-3; v_gene: TRBV29-1; CDR3aa: CSVSTRTGGDTQYF
j_gene: TRBJ1-5; v_gene: TRBV19; CDR3aa: CASSIGLYSNQPQHF
j_gene: TRBJ2-1; v_gene: TRBV10-3; CDR3aa: CAIRGTSGGQGEQFF
j_gene: TRBJ1-5; v_gene: TRBV4-2; CDR3aa: CASSQELGRIPSNQPQHF
j_gene: TRBJ1-1; v_gene: TRBV18; CDR3aa: CASSPPVWTEAFF
j_gene: TRBJ2-7; v_gene: TRBV7-3; CDR3aa: CASSLDGGDYEQYF
j_gene: TRBJ2-7; v_gene: TRBV6-1; CDR3aa: CASRQGAGEQYF
j_gene: TRBJ1-5; v_gene: TRBV28; CDR3aa: CASSLTGGGQPQHF
j_gene: TRBJ2-7; v_gene: TRBV27; CDR3aa: CASSLSGGSSYEQYF
j_gene: TRBJ1-1; v_gene: TRBV6-1; CDR3aa: CASRNRDRETEAFF
j_gene: TRBJ1-2; v_gene: TRBV7-8; CDR3aa: CASSLMGPNYGYTF
j_gene: TRBJ2-7; v_gene: TRBV28; CDR3aa: CASRLAGGLSSYEQYF
j_gene: TRBJ2-1; v_gene: TRBV7-8; CDR3aa: CASVLPGLRSYNEQFF
j_gene: TRBJ1-4; v_gene: TRBV19; CDR3aa: CASSTGGYGEKLFF
j_gene: TRBJ2-7; v_gene: TRBV4-1; CDR3aa: CASSQLDRGGPYEQYF
j_gene: TRBJ1-1; v_gene: TRBV5-1; CDR3aa: CASPGAFF
j_gene: TRBJ2-7; v_gene: TRBV4-2; CDR3aa: CASSQFYSNGEQYF
j_gene: TRBJ1-1; v_gene: TRBV5-1; CDR3aa: CASSLDNSEAFF
j_gene: TRBJ1-5; v_gene: TRBV6-1; CDR3aa: CASVGRGPSNQPQHF
j_gene: TRBJ1-5; v_gene: TRBV2; CDR3aa: CASSADRENQPQHF
j_gene: TRBJ2-1; v_gene: TRBV6-5; CDR3aa: CASSYSNSGGDEQFF
j_gene: TRBJ1-2; v_gene: TRBV6-5; CDR3aa: CASSRGQGGGYTF
j_gene: TRBJ1-6; v_gene: TRBV7-7; CDR3aa: CASSRDSNSPLHF
j_gene: TRBJ2-2; v_gene: TRBV7-3; CDR3aa: CASSLIVGLAGSNTGELFF
j_gene: TRBJ2-7; v_gene: TRBV5-4; CDR3aa: CASSLGLSNEQYF
j_gene: TRBJ2-1; v_gene: TRBV28; CDR3aa: CATRPGTINNEQFF
j_gene: TRBJ2-7; v_gene: TRBV7-9; CDR3aa: CASSSERGQKEYF
j_gene: TRBJ2-1; v_gene: TRBV14; CDR3aa: CASSQEGGGGEQFF
j_gene: TRBJ2-7; v_gene: TRBV19; CDR3aa: CASSFLFRDSSYEQYF
j_gene: TRBJ2-1; v_gene: TRBV7-9; CDR3aa: CASSSPVRAGGNYNEQFF
j_gene: TRBJ1-4; v_gene: TRBV7-6; CDR3aa: CASSQTGATNEKLFF
j_gene: TRBJ1-5; v_gene: TRBV5-1; CDR3aa: CASSPGYNQPQHF
j_gene: TRBJ2-2; v_gene: TRBV7-2; CDR3aa: CASSTDRYNTGELFF
j_gene: TRBJ2-7; v_gene: TRBV6-5; CDR3aa: CASSYYGGDTYEQYF
j_gene: TRBJ2-5; v_gene: TRBV4-3; CDR3aa: CASSQEGAGLETQYF
j_gene: TRBJ2-2; v_gene: TRBV25-1; CDR3aa: CASSPTRGNTGELFF
j_gene: TRBJ2-7; v_gene: TRBV6-5; CDR3aa: CASSYGGGPYEQYF